The 7 T cell receptor beta chains presented below share a single source sample, sequenced in a study of blood T cell repertoires in COVID-19. The repertoire was sequenced with immunoSEQ multiplex PCR; TCRdb's copy has only in-frame clones and lacks some. Altogether approximately 60,000 clones are present, 85% being singletons, with the ten largest covering approximately 16%. Specimen: peripheral blood. The receptors stem from a human donor in a cohort sampled during active COVID-19.

V usage is TRBV11-2 and J usage is TRBJ2-1; 9 bases map to TRBD2. Germline CDR1 reads SGHAT; CDR2 reads FQNNGV. The CDR3 is 18 residues long. After removal of 5 bases from V and 5 bases from J, the junction contained 16 bases not matched to a gene. CDR3 residues: CASSRIQRAGGSDNEQFF. The CDR3 DNA sequence: TGTGCCAGCAGCCGAATTCAAAGGGCGGGGGGGAGTGACAATGAGCAGTTCTTC.

The rearrangement uses TRBV13 and TRBJ2-7; 7 bases are shared with TRBD2. Germline CDR1 is PRHDT and CDR2 is FYEKMQ (reference sequence). V shed 5 bases, J shed 2 bases, and the junction held 6 bases outside the gene matches. This CDR3 is built from 14 residues. The CDR3 here is CASSPGGGPYEQYF. The CDR3 bases are TGTGCCAGCAGCCCAGGCGGGGGTCCCTACGAGCAGTACTTC.

The V gene is TRBV11-2, the J gene TRBJ2-2; D uncertain. This CDR3 region has 12 residues. CDR1 and CDR2 (germline): SGHAT, FQNNGV. Between the trimmed V and J ends, which lost 3 bases and 4 bases, there was a span of 3 bases. The DNA of the CDR3 is TGTGCCAGCAGCTTGGCCACCGGGGAGCTGTTTTTT. Translation gives CASSLATGELFF. Full variable domain (remainder filled in from reference TRBV11-2 and TRBJ2-2): EAGVAQSPRYKIIEKRQSVAFWCNPISGHATLYWYQQILGQGPKLLIQFQNNGVVDDSQLPKDRFSAERLKGVDSTLKIQPAKLEDSAVYLCASSLATGELFFGEGSRLTVL.

The CDR3 here is CASSYGSYEQYF. Written as DNA, the CDR3 is TGTGCCAGCAGCTACGGTTCCTACGAGCAGTACTTC. This chain links TRBV7-9 with TRBJ2-7, with D unresolved. The CDR3 totals 12 residues. Germline values: CDR1 SEHNR, CDR2 FQNEAQ (reference sequence). Trimming left V 4 bases short and J 1 base short, with 5 bases between.

The chain links TRBV11-3 to TRBJ2-3, with 7 nucleotides matching TRBD2. Germline V CDR1 and CDR2: SGHNT, YENEEA. The CDR3 covers 18 residues. V shed 5 bases and J 1 base; nucleotides not matched to a gene: 15. CDR3 sequence reads: CASSKDLSGASGTDTQYF. For the CDR3, the DNA is TGTGCCAGCAGCAAAGATCTAAGCGGGGCCTCGGGCACAGATACGCAGTATTTT.

V usage is TRBV28 and J usage is TRBJ1-4, with TRBD1 identical over 7 bases. The CDR3 covers 15 residues. Germline trimming cut 4 bases from V and 5 bases from J; bases unmatched to any gene: 7. The germline gives CDR1 MDHEN, CDR2 SYDVKM. The CDR3 coding sequence is TGTGCCAGCAGTTCCTCACAGGGGTTAAATGAAAAACTGTTTTTT. Translation: CASSSSQGLNEKLFF. The full variable domain, completed using reference TRBV28 and TRBJ1-4, is DVKVTQSSRYLVKRTGEKVFLECVQDMDHENMFWYRQDPGLGLRLIYFSYDVKMKEKGDIPEGYSVSREKKERFSLILESASTNQTSMYLCASSSSQGLNEKLFFGSGTQLSVL.

The chain recombines TRBV19 with TRBJ2-7; 9 nucleotides line up with TRBD1. J lost 7 bases, V lost 3 bases, and 7 bases had no gene match. Germline V lookup: CDR1 LNHDA, CDR2 SQIVND (reference sequence). The CDR3 runs to 14 residues. CDR3 DNA: TGTGCCAGTAGTATCACAGGGGGCTCGGGTGAGCAGTACTTC. Protein sequence: CASSITGGSGEQYF.